The rows below give T cell receptor beta chains drawn from one sample of a study of blood T cell repertoires in COVID-19. Generated by immunoSEQ multiplex PCR, the TCRdb table keeps only in-frame clones and is missing some. In the table there are about 280,000 clones, approximately 90% of which are singletons. Sequencing was carried out using PBMCs or T cells enriched from blood (not recorded which). The receptors stem from a middle-aged man who had been exposed to COVID-19. Both conserved end residues are part of each CDR3. The D gene is left open where the match is weak. Clone size is not always given. Where it is, it says once, few, many or a class for expanded clones.

>-|TRBV28|-|TRBJ2-5
CASSPNSASEKETQYF
TGTGCCAGCAGCCCTAATTCGGCTAGCGAAAAAGAGACCCAGTACTTC
>-|TRBV30|-|TRBJ1-5
CAWSAEVGQPQHF
TGTGCCTGGAGTGCGGAGGTAGGTCAGCCCCAGCATTTT
>-|TRBV2|-|TRBJ2-7
CASKAATYEQYF
TGTGCCAGCAAGGCGGCAACCTACGAGCAGTACTTC
>TRBD1|TRBV6-7|-|TRBJ1-4
CASRGDRADNEKLFF
TGTGCCAGCAGGGGGGACAGGGCAGATAATGAAAAACTGTTTTTT
>-|TRBV4-1|few|TRBJ2-3
CASSQLASSTDTQYF
TGCGCCAGCAGCCAACTAGCGTCTAGCACAGATACGCAGTATTTT
>-|TRBV5-1|-|TRBJ2-1
CASSPGISSYNEQFF
TGCGCCAGCAGCCCCGGGATCAGCTCCTACAATGAGCAGTTCTTC
>TRBD2|TRBV11-1|-|TRBJ2-1
CASSLQGTTASYEQFF
TGTGCCAGCAGCTTACAAGGGACTACAGCCTCCTATGAGCAGTTCTTC
>TRBD1|TRBV9|-|TRBJ1-2
CASSVPRTGTEDYGYTF
TGTGCCAGCAGCGTTCCCAGGACAGGGACGGAGGACTATGGCTACACCTTC
>-|TRBV11-3|-|TRBJ2-6
CASSSGISGANVLTF
TGTGCCAGCAGCTCCGGGATCTCTGGGGCCAACGTCCTGACTTTC
>TRBD1|TRBV7-9|-|TRBJ1-1
CASSLTQGVGTEAFF
TGTGCCAGCAGCTTAACCCAGGGGGTGGGCACTGAAGCTTTCTTT
>TRBD1|TRBV19|-|TRBJ2-2
CASKPGTGVPGELFF
TGTGCCAGTAAACCCGGGACAGGGGTGCCCGGGGAGCTGTTTTTT
>TRBD1|TRBV11-2|-|TRBJ1-5
CASRKTGDNQPQHF
TGTGCCAGCAGGAAAACAGGGGATAATCAGCCCCAGCATTTT
>TRBD1|TRBV5-5|-|TRBJ1-4
CASSSGQGTNEKLFF
TGTGCCAGCAGCTCTGGACAGGGTACTAATGAAAAACTGTTTTTT
>-|TRBV7-2|-|TRBJ2-7
CASSDQGAGGPYEQYF
TGTGCCAGCAGCGATCAGGGCGCCGGGGGACCCTACGAGCAGTACTTC
>TRBD2|TRBV11-2|-|TRBJ2-1
CASSLQGTSGTPTYNEQFF
TGTGCCAGCAGCCTCCAAGGGACTAGCGGGACACCCACCTACAATGAGCAGTTCTTC
>TRBD1|TRBV7-9|-|TRBJ1-4
CASSSVARGQGNEKLFF
TGTGCCAGCAGCTCAGTGGCCCGGGGACAGGGTAATGAAAAACTGTTTTTT
>-|TRBV30|once|TRBJ1-2
CAWNSGPSYGGYTF
TGTGCCTGGAATTCAGGGCCGTCCTACGGTGGCTACACCTTC
>-|TRBV7-2|-|TRBJ1-1
CASSLGGGPEAFF
TGTGCCAGCAGCTTAGGTGGGGGCCCTGAAGCTTTCTTT
>-|TRBV19|-|TRBJ1-1
CASSRNSYTEAFF
TGTGCCAGTAGTCGCAACAGCTATACTGAAGCTTTCTTT
>-|TRBV18|-|TRBJ1-5
CASSPGGEHQPQHF
TGTGCCAGCTCACCGGGAGGGGAACATCAGCCCCAGCATTTT
>-|TRBV20-1|-|TRBJ1-5
CSASQGQYNQPQHF
TGCAGTGCTAGTCAGGGGCAGTACAATCAGCCCCAGCATTTT
>-|TRBV19|-|TRBJ2-1
CASSIRAAGSYNEQFF
TGTGCCAGTAGTATCAGGGCGGCGGGGTCCTACAATGAGCAGTTCTTC
>-|TRBV6-1|-|TRBJ2-1
CASSESISLRNNEQFF
TGTGCCAGCAGTGAAAGTATCAGTTTACGCAACAATGAGCAGTTCTTC
>TRBD1|TRBV28|-|TRBJ1-4
CASSLEGARGEKLFF
TGTGCCAGCAGTTTAGAGGGGGCACGCGGTGAAAAACTGTTTTTT
>-|TRBV5-4|-|TRBJ2-7
CASSLPGGGSAEQYF
TGTGCCAGCAGCTTACCCGGCGGAGGGTCTGCCGAGCAGTACTTC
>-|TRBV30|-|TRBJ1-4
CAWSPPGVGEKLFF
TGTGCCTGGAGCCCCCCGGGGGTAGGTGAAAAACTGTTTTTT
>TRBD1|TRBV28|once|TRBJ2-7
CASSQPGGTYEQYF
TGTGCCAGCAGTCAACCAGGGGGAACCTACGAGCAGTACTTC
>TRBD2|TRBV5-1|-|TRBJ2-7
CASRSGPSGMVYEQYF
TGCGCCAGCAGGAGTGGTCCCAGCGGGATGGTATACGAGCAGTACTTC
>-|TRBV5-1|-|TRBJ2-3
CASSLAGQTDTQYF
TGCGCCAGCAGCTTGGCTGGACAGACAGATACGCAGTATTTT
>TRBD1|TRBV5-5|-|TRBJ2-1
CASSRAGQGFYNEQFF
TGTGCCAGCAGCCGAGCGGGACAGGGGTTCTACAATGAGCAGTTCTTC
>-|TRBV15|-|TRBJ2-5
CATSPLSRRETQYF
TGTGCCACCAGCCCTTTAAGTAGGAGGGAGACCCAGTACTTC
>TRBD1|TRBV28|-|TRBJ1-6
CASSERTGVDSPLHF
TGTGCCAGCAGCGAAAGGACAGGGGTCGATTCACCCCTCCACTTT
>-|TRBV5-6|few|TRBJ1-1
CASSLHTEAFF
TGTGCCAGCAGCCTCCACACTGAAGCTTTCTTT
>-|TRBV10-3|-|TRBJ1-4
CAITDRQGEKLFF
TGTGCCATCACCGACAGGCAGGGTGAAAAACTGTTTTTT
>TRBD1|TRBV28|once|TRBJ2-1
CASKEAGTGTHNEQFF
TGTGCCAGCAAGGAAGCCGGGACAGGGACCCACAATGAGCAGTTCTTC
>-|TRBV5-6|-|TRBJ1-1
CASSSNTEAFF
TGTGCCAGCAGCTCAAACACTGAAGCTTTCTTT
>TRBD1|TRBV7-2|-|TRBJ1-1
CASSFGYGTGEAFF
TGTGCCAGCAGCTTCGGGTACGGGACAGGTGAAGCTTTCTTT
>-|TRBV6-5|-|TRBJ1-5
CASSYSLSGQPQHF
TGTGCCAGCAGTTACTCGCTGTCAGGTCAGCCCCAGCATTTT
>TRBD1|TRBV5-4|-|TRBJ2-2
CASSPDSTGMNGELFF
TGTGCCAGCAGCCCGGATTCGACAGGGATGAACGGGGAGCTGTTTTTT
>-|TRBV29-1|many|TRBJ2-1
CSVPRDSGHNEQFF
TGCAGCGTCCCCCGGGATAGCGGCCACAATGAGCAGTTCTTC
>-|TRBV4-3|few|TRBJ2-5
CASSQEAVRGETQYF
TGCGCCAGCAGCCAAGAGGCGGTGAGAGGGGAGACCCAGTACTTC
>-|TRBV11-3|-|TRBJ2-1
CASSLDGNAGQNEQFF
TGTGCCAGCAGCTTAGATGGAAACGCGGGGCAGAATGAGCAGTTCTTC
>-|TRBV27|-|TRBJ2-5
CASREGERETQYF
TGTGCCAGCAGAGAAGGGGAAAGGGAGACCCAGTACTTC
>-|TRBV7-2|-|TRBJ2-1
CASSFKLANDNEQFF
TGTGCCAGCAGCTTTAAACTAGCTAATGACAATGAGCAGTTCTTC
>-|TRBV25-1|-|TRBJ2-1
CASSSSYVSYNEQFF
TGTGCCAGCAGTAGTAGTTACGTCTCCTACAATGAGCAGTTCTTC
>-|TRBV14|-|TRBJ2-1
CASSLKRGSGNEQFF
TGTGCCAGCAGCCTAAAGAGGGGGTCAGGCAATGAGCAGTTCTTC
>TRBD1|TRBV30|-|TRBJ1-1
CAWSTVTGRLEAFF
TGTGCCTGGAGTACTGTGACAGGGCGCCTTGAAGCTTTCTTT
>TRBD1|TRBV3-1/TRBV3-2|-|TRBJ1-3
CASSPRTGYLDTIYF
TGTGCCAGCAGCCCGCGGACAGGTTATTTGGACACCATATATTTT
>-|TRBV2|-|TRBJ1-6
CASSATPNSPLHF
TGTGCCAGCAGTGCAACTCCTAATTCACCCCTCCACTTT
>-|TRBV21-1|-|TRBJ1-2
CASSKNHRGYGYTF
TGTGCCAGCAGCAAAAATCATCGAGGGTATGGCTACACCTTC
>TRBD1|TRBV2|-|TRBJ2-2
CASSGQGAVGELFF
TGTGCCAGCAGCGGACAGGGGGCAGTCGGGGAGCTGTTTTTT
>-|TRBV5-1|once|TRBJ2-1
CASSLRGSHEQFF
TGCGCCAGCAGCTTACGAGGGTCGCATGAGCAGTTCTTC
>TRBD1|TRBV19|-|TRBJ1-6
CASADRVGSPLHF
TGTGCCAGTGCCGACAGGGTTGGGTCACCCCTCCACTTT
>-|TRBV9|-|TRBJ2-3
CASSELQGMGTDTQYF
TGTGCCAGCAGCGAATTACAGGGAATGGGCACAGATACGCAGTATTTT